Presented here are 7 T cell receptor beta chains from one specimen sequenced in a study of T-cell reconstitution after alpha-beta-depleted transplantation in children. Unique molecular identifiers were used in preparing the TCRbeta library. A single record per CDR3 protein comes from TCRdb applying MiXCR to the PCR reads. This table holds over 450,000 distinct CDR3 sequences, 8% to 11% found once. The sequences come from PBMCs, collected before TCRalphabeta/CD19-depleted stem cell transplant. These receptors were taken from a child aged 2-15 years with inherited bone marrow failure, due to receive a stem cell transplant.

Only a few counts were recorded for this clonotype. The V and J genes are TRBV7-2 and TRBJ2-7, with 8 positions matching TRBD2. The germline gives CDR1 SGHTA, CDR2 FQGNSA. This CDR3 is 13 amino acids long. J lost 7 bases, V lost 3 bases, and 5 bases had no gene match. CDR3 loop: CASSFGSGVEQYF. DNA for the CDR3: TGTGCCAGCAGCTTTGGTAGCGGGGTAGAGCAGTACTTC. The whole variable domain, remainder taken from reference TRBV7-2 and TRBJ2-7, is GAGVSQSPSNKVTEKGKDVELRCDPISGHTALYWYRQSLGQGLEFLIYFQGNSAPDKSGLPSDRFSAERTGGSVSTLTIQRTQQEDSAVYLCASSFGSGVEQYFGPGTRLTVT.

The table lists this clonotype with a few counts. The chain is built from TRBV12-3 or TRBV12-4 and TRBJ1-4, with no clear D. The CDR3 contains 17 residues. V was clipped by 3 bases and J by 7 bases, with 21 bases between them. CDR3 sequence reads: CASSLSFLGQRREKLFF. The CDR3 nucleotides read TGTGCCAGCAGTTTGTCTTTCTTGGGCCAGAGACGTGAAAAACTGTTTTTT.

In this sample, this clonotype turned up a few times. The rearrangement uses TRBV21-1 and TRBJ2-5; TRBD2 is the table's D call, not checked against the DNA. TRBV21-1 is termed a pseudogene. The CDR3 is 14 amino acids. DNA for the CDR3: TGTGCCAGCACCCTTGCGATTAGCGAAGAGACCCAGTACTTC. Protein product: CASTLAISEETQYF.

This clonotype was detected many times. The chain employs TRBV15 and TRBJ1-3; tentatively, D is TRBD1 (5 bases). CDR3 size: 18 residues. Per germline, CDR1 LNHNV and CDR2 YYDKDF (reference sequence). V was shortened by 4 bases and J by 0 bases, with 19 bases between the two germline ends. The CDR3 loop reads CATSKRQSHLVSGNTIYF. Written as DNA, the CDR3 is TGTGCCACCAGCAAACGACAGTCGCATCTCGTCTCTGGAAACACCATATATTTT.

This clonotype has a count of ten or more. The chain joins TRBV7-2 to TRBJ2-3, with D hard to call. Germline V gene sequence: CDR1 SGHTA, CDR2 FQGNSA. V lost 1 base and J 3 bases, leaving 14 bases between the germline ends. This CDR3 comprises 16 residues. Here the CDR3 DNA reads TGTGCCAGCAGCTTAGGAGCCGCGATTAGTACAGATACGCAGTATTTT. Residues: CASSLGAAISTDTQYF.

This clonotype was detected a few times. The J gene is TRBJ2-1, the V gene TRBV18; TRBD2 agrees at 11 bases. Germline CDR1 is KGHSH and CDR2 is LQKENI. V lost 8 bases and J lost 8; bases outside the gene matches: 8. The CDR3 loop spans 14 amino acids. This CDR3 reads CASQTSGETYEQFF. In DNA form, the CDR3 reads TGTGCCAGCCAGACTAGCGGGGAGACATATGAGCAGTTCTTC.

This clonotype was picked up many times. A junction boundary mismatches the germline segment, possibly from a read error. This chain uses TRBV12-3 or TRBV12-4 with TRBJ2-1; 7 nucleotides align to TRBD2. The CDR3 totals 15 residues. In DNA form, the CDR3 reads TGCGCCAGCACCCCGGGGCTAGCGGCCTACAATGAGCAGTTCTTC. It yields the protein CASTPGLAAYNEQFF.